Listed below are T cell receptor beta chains from one sample, sequenced in a study of blood T cell repertoires in COVID-19. Produced via immunoSEQ multiplex PCR; TCRdb's table is partial and in-frame only. This sample yields around 180,000 clones, of which about 88% are seen a single time; roughly 24% belongs to the top ten. What was sequenced was peripheral blood. All receptors derive from a man aged 60 to 69 with acute or convalescent COVID-19. The CDR3 runs from the conserved cysteine through the conserved F or W. D genes are given only for firm matches. Clone size is not always given. Where it is, it says once, few, many or a class for expanded clones.

V gene	J gene	D gene	clone size	CDR3 DNA	CDR3 protein
TRBV24-1	TRBJ2-1	NA	NA	TGTGCCACCAGTGATTTTCCCTCCTCTGGGCAGGGGCGACCCATGGACAATGAGCAGTTCTTC	CATSDFPSSGQGRPMDNEQFF
TRBV7-7	TRBJ2-2	NA	NA	TGTGCCAGCAGCACACAGGTTAACACCGGGGAGCTGTTTTTT	CASSTQVNTGELFF
TRBV5-1	TRBJ2-5	TRBD1	NA	TGCGCCAGCAGCTTGGAGACAGGGCACCAAGAGACCCAGTACTTC	CASSLETGHQETQYF
TRBV29-1	TRBJ1-3	NA	NA	TGCAGCGTTCCGGGGATCTCTGGAAACACCATATATTTT	CSVPGISGNTIYF
TRBV18	TRBJ2-5	NA	NA	TGTGCCAGCACCCCTCCTACTAGACGAGAGACCCAGTACTTC	CASTPPTRRETQYF
TRBV5-1	TRBJ1-1	NA	NA	TGCGCCAGCAGCTTCACAGCGAACACTGAAGCTTTCTTT	CASSFTANTEAFF
TRBV6-5	TRBJ1-6	TRBD1	NA	TGTGCCAGCAGCAGACAGGGGACAGGTTCACCCCTCCACTTT	CASSRQGTGSPLHF
TRBV27	TRBJ1-1	TRBD1	NA	TGTGCCAGCAGTCCGGACAGGCTCCTCAGTAACACTGAAGCTTTCTTT	CASSPDRLLSNTEAFF
TRBV24-1	TRBJ2-7	NA	NA	TGTGCCACCAGTGACAGTAGGGGCGAGCAGTACTTC	CATSDSRGEQYF
TRBV6-2/TRBV6-3	TRBJ1-3	NA	NA	TGTGCCAGCAGTTGGGACACCCGAAGCTCTGGAAACACCATATATTTT	CASSWDTRSSGNTIYF
TRBV25-1	TRBJ1-1	NA	NA	TGTGCCAGCAGTGAGAGGTACTCTGAAGCTTTCTTT	CASSERYSEAFF
TRBV5-8	TRBJ1-5	NA	NA	TGTGCCAGCAGCTTGGGCACAGTCAGCAATCAGCCCCAGCATTTT	CASSLGTVSNQPQHF
TRBV19	TRBJ1-2	NA	NA	TGTGCCAGTAGGGGAGGGGCCTATGGCTACACCTTC	CASRGGAYGYTF
TRBV5-1	TRBJ1-3	TRBD1	NA	TGCGCCAGCAGCGACCCAGGGGGCGGAAACACCATATATTTT	CASSDPGGGNTIYF
TRBV11-2	TRBJ1-2	NA	once	TGTGCCAGCAGAGGGGTGGCTAACTATGGCTACACCTTC	CASRGVANYGYTF
TRBV9	TRBJ2-5	NA	NA	TGTGCCAGCAGCTCCCGGTCTACTAGCATGGAGACCCAGTACTTC	CASSSRSTSMETQYF
TRBV7-9	TRBJ2-7	NA	few	TGTGCCAGCAGCTTAGCGGGAGGGGGCTCCTACGAGCAGTACTTC	CASSLAGGGSYEQYF
TRBV5-6	TRBJ1-1	TRBD1	NA	TGTGCCAGCAGCTTGGAGTACAGGGGAACTGAAGCTTTCTTT	CASSLEYRGTEAFF
TRBV3-1/TRBV3-2	TRBJ1-2	NA	NA	TGTGCCAGCAGCCAAGACAGGCTGGGTCGTGGCTACACCTTC	CASSQDRLGRGYTF
TRBV7-9	TRBJ1-2	NA	NA	TGTGCCAGCAGCTCACTACGAACAGGGAACTATGGCTACACCTTC	CASSSLRTGNYGYTF
TRBV4-1	TRBJ2-3	TRBD2	once	TGCGCCAGCAGCCAAGATCATGGTAGCGGGGGGAGTGCTAGCACAGATACGCAGTATTTT	CASSQDHGSGGSASTDTQYF
TRBV9	TRBJ1-2	NA	NA	TGTGCCAGCAGCGCCTCCTATGGCTACACCTTC	CASSASYGYTF
TRBV19	TRBJ1-1	NA	NA	TGTGCCAGTAGTCGTCCAGGGGCCCCTGAAGCTTTCTTT	CASSRPGAPEAFF
TRBV6-6	TRBJ1-6	NA	NA	TGTGCCAGCAGTTACTCGGCGGGGAATTCACCCCTCCACTTT	CASSYSAGNSPLHF
TRBV19	TRBJ1-1	TRBD1	NA	TGTGCCAGTAGTGCAGGGGGGAAGAACACTGAAGCTTTCTTT	CASSAGGKNTEAFF
TRBV5-5	TRBJ2-3	NA	few	TGTGCCAGCAGCCAGAGCGCAGATACGCAGTATTTT	CASSQSADTQYF
TRBV3-1/TRBV3-2	TRBJ1-5	NA	NA	TGTGCCAGCAGCCAACGGGACACCTCCAAAAAAAGTCAGCCCCAGCATTTT	CASSQRDTSKKSQPQHF
TRBV18	TRBJ2-2	TRBD1	NA	TGTGCCAGCTCACCACAGTTGGGACAGACGAACACCGGGGAGCTGTTTTTT	CASSPQLGQTNTGELFF
TRBV19	TRBJ2-5	NA	once	TGTGCCAGTAGTAATGCGGAGAAAGAGACCCAGTACTTC	CASSNAEKETQYF
TRBV11-3	TRBJ1-1	TRBD1	many	TGTGCCAGCAGCAGCCGACAGGGGCCCCCCATGAACACTGAAGCTTTCTTT	CASSSRQGPPMNTEAFF
TRBV19	TRBJ1-5	NA	few	TGTGCCAGTGGAGGGCTCGGGGGGGGTCAGCCCCAGCATTTT	CASGGLGGGQPQHF
TRBV7-2	TRBJ2-7	NA	NA	TGTGCCAGCAGCTTAGGCAATAGCGAATACGAGCAGTACTTC	CASSLGNSEYEQYF
TRBV14	TRBJ2-4	NA	NA	TGTGCCAGCAGCCAAGCAGGGGTTGACATTCAGTACTTC	CASSQAGVDIQYF
TRBV18	TRBJ1-2	NA	NA	TGTGCCAGCTCACCTACAGGGAGCGGCTACACCTTC	CASSPTGSGYTF
TRBV24-1	TRBJ2-2	NA	NA	TGTGCCACCAGTGATTTACGGCAGCGGGCCGGGGAGCTGTTTTTT	CATSDLRQRAGELFF
TRBV11-2	TRBJ2-3	TRBD2	NA	TGTGCCAGCAGCCTGCTAGCGGGAGGAGGAGATACGCAGTATTTT	CASSLLAGGGDTQYF
TRBV27	TRBJ1-1	NA	NA	TGTGCCAGCGGCCTTACAGGGTATACTGAAGCTTTCTTT	CASGLTGYTEAFF
TRBV7-6	TRBJ2-1	TRBD2	once	TGTGCCAGCACATCCGGGACTAGCGGGAGGGTCGAGCAGTTCTTC	CASTSGTSGRVEQFF
TRBV3-1/TRBV3-2	TRBJ2-6	NA	NA	TGTGCCAGCCACTACTCTGGGGCCAACGTCCTGACTTTC	CASHYSGANVLTF
TRBV6-6	TRBJ1-1	NA	NA	TGTGCCAGCAGTTACTCGAGCGGCGAAGCTTTCTTT	CASSYSSGEAFF
TRBV7-2	TRBJ1-3	TRBD1	NA	TGTGCCAGCAGTCCCCAGGGGGTTTCTGGAAACACCATATATTTT	CASSPQGVSGNTIYF
TRBV2	TRBJ2-1	TRBD2	NA	TGTGCCAGCAGTGAAGCAATAGCGGGGTACAATGAGCAGTTCTTC	CASSEAIAGYNEQFF
TRBV18	TRBJ2-4	NA	once	TGTGCCAGCTCACCACCGTTTCAGGGAGGAGACACTAGGACAGCCAAAAACATTCAGTACTTC	CASSPPFQGGDTRTAKNIQYF
TRBV4-3	TRBJ1-2	NA	NA	TGCGCCAGCAGCCCTGAGGGCGCAGATGGCTACACCTTC	CASSPEGADGYTF
TRBV7-3	TRBJ2-1	TRBD2	NA	TGTGCCAGCAGCACCCCGATGACTAGCGGGGGGTACAATGAGCAGTTCTTC	CASSTPMTSGGYNEQFF
TRBV29-1	TRBJ2-1	TRBD2	NA	TGCAGCGTTGTATTGCTAGCGGGAGACGAGCAGTTCTTC	CSVVLLAGDEQFF
TRBV7-9	TRBJ2-3	TRBD2	NA	TGTGCCAGCAGCGGACTAGCGAACACAGATACGCAGTATTTT	CASSGLANTDTQYF
TRBV11-3	TRBJ1-1	NA	once	TGTGCCAGCAGTTCGGGGGGTTGGGACACTGAAGCTTTCTTT	CASSSGGWDTEAFF
TRBV5-1	TRBJ1-1	NA	NA	TGCGCCAGCAGCTGGTCAGGGAGCGGGGCTTTCTTT	CASSWSGSGAFF
TRBV5-1	TRBJ1-4	NA	NA	TGCGCCAGCAGCTTGGTAGGGCGACAGGATGAAAAACTGTTTTTT	CASSLVGRQDEKLFF
TRBV2	TRBJ1-3	TRBD1	NA	TGTGCCAGCAGTGGGGACAGTAACACCATATATTTT	CASSGDSNTIYF
TRBV30	TRBJ2-2	TRBD1	few	TGTGCCTGGAGGTGGACAGGGTCCGGGGAGCTGTTTTTT	CAWRWTGSGELFF
TRBV24-1	TRBJ2-1	TRBD2	NA	TGTGCCACCAGTGATGGGTCTAGCGGGAGTAGGGGCAATGAGCAGTTCTTC	CATSDGSSGSRGNEQFF
TRBV29-1	TRBJ2-2	NA	NA	TGCAGCGTTGAAGTTGGCAGTTCCGGGGAGCTGTTTTTT	CSVEVGSSGELFF
TRBV5-1	TRBJ2-2	TRBD2	NA	TGCGCCAGCAGCTTGACGGGAGGGCCCGACGGGGAGCTGTTTTTT	CASSLTGGPDGELFF